Below, 22 T cell receptor beta chains from the same sample are listed, as sequenced in a study of shared clonotypes between healthy human individuals. The data were produced by immunoSEQ multiplex PCR, yet TCRdb's version contains in-frame clones alone and is incomplete. The sample carries about 700,000 clones, roughly 70% recorded once. The sample consisted of memory CD4+ T cells sorted from blood. This sample's subset: CD45RA-negative fraction. These receptors originate from a woman younger than 45 in good health.

This clone was seen more than once but under ten times. The gene calls are TRBV7-6 and TRBJ2-2; 12 positions match TRBD2. Germline V gene data show CDR1 as SGHVS and CDR2 as FNYEAQ. V was pared by 0 bases and J by 8 bases, with 4 bases of the junction left unmatched. The CDR3 is 16 amino acids. CDR3 nucleotide sequence: TGTGCCAGCAGCTTAGCGCTAGCGGGAGGGCCAGGGGAGCTGTTTTTT. As protein: CASSLALAGGPGELFF.

The CDR3 region has the DNA TGCGCCAGCAGCCAAGATTTGTTAGGTTTCGGACCTAGGAAGTACACAGATACGCAGTATTTT. This gives the protein CASSQDLLGFGPRKYTDTQYF. V usage is TRBV4-1 and J usage is TRBJ2-3; D remains unclear. The CDR3 length is 21 residues. The germline V gene encodes CDR1 MGHRA and CDR2 YSYEKL. With 0 bases removed from V and 2 bases from J, the gap between germline ends came to 27 bases.

This clone came up a few times. The chain is built from TRBV14 and TRBJ2-7, with D perhaps given as TRBD1 or TRBD2 (6 bases each). Per the germline V gene, CDR1 is SGHDN and CDR2 is FVKESK. The CDR3 contains 14 residues. Trimming removed 4 bases at V and 3 bases at J, with 13 bases between. The CDR3 spells CASSRGLAIYEQYF. DNA for the CDR3: TGTGCCAGCAGCCGGGGGCTAGCGATCTACGAGCAGTACTTC.

For this clone: The same CDR3 also results from other DNA sequences found in this sample. The chain recombines TRBV9 with TRBJ1-4; D not resolved. Germline loops: CDR1 SGDLS, CDR2 YYNGEE. Trimming stripped 0 bases from V and 0 bases from J, with 3 bases between. This CDR3 is 14 amino acids long. This chain's CDR3 is CASSVDATNEKLFF. The CDR3 nucleotides read TGTGCCAGCAGCGTAGATGCAACTAATGAAAAACTGTTTTTT.

This clone was observed a handful of times. The chain couples TRBV10-2 to TRBJ2-3; D is unclear. CDR1 is WSHSY and CDR2 is SAAADI in the germline V gene. This CDR3 has 12 residues. V gave up 6 bases and J gave up 5 bases, with 9 bases separating them. DNA of the CDR3: TGCGCCAGCAGCCCGGACGGAGATACGCAGTATTTT. Translation: CASSPDGDTQYF.

This chain uses TRBV6-6 with TRBJ2-4; 8 bases fit TRBD2. The germline CDR1 and CDR2 sequences are MNHNY and SVGAGI (reference sequence). The length of the CDR3 is 14 residues. After removal of 4 bases from V and 7 bases from J, the junction contained 6 bases not matched to a gene. The DNA for the CDR3 is TGTGCCAGCAGTTTCGGGACTAGTCAGAACATTCAGTACTTC. Its translation is CASSFGTSQNIQYF.

This chain joins TRBV2 and TRBJ2-7; D gene unclear. The CDR3 totals 11 residues. Trimming took 3 bases from V and 9 from J, leaving 9 bases between them. Germline CDR1 SNHLY, CDR2 FYNNEI. The CDR3 spells CASSDSQVQYF. The CDR3, as DNA: TGTGCCAGCAGTGATAGTCAGGTGCAGTACTTC.

J is TRBJ1-5 and V is TRBV7-2; 8 nucleotides line up with TRBD1. The CDR3 has 14 amino acids. The V gene end was trimmed by 4 bases and the J gene end by 7 bases; junction bases not matched to a gene: 6. Germline CDR1 is SGHTA and CDR2 is FQGNSA. Here the CDR3 DNA reads TGTGCCAGCAGCTCTCACAGGGGGAAGCAGCCCCAGCATTTT. This encodes CASSSHRGKQPQHF.

V is TRBV20-1 and J is TRBJ1-1; perhaps TRBD1 as D (5 bases). Germline V gene data show CDR1 as DFQATT and CDR2 as SNEGSKA (reference sequence). V was shortened by 1 base and J by 7 bases, with 7 bases between the two germline ends. The CDR3 has 11 amino acids. Here the CDR3 reads CSARATDEAFF. In DNA, the CDR3 is TGCAGTGCTAGAGCGACAGATGAAGCTTTCTTT.

The J gene is TRBJ2-7, the V gene TRBV27, with D possibly matching TRBD2 (6 bases). Germline V gene lookup returns CDR1 MNHEY and CDR2 SMNVEV (reference sequence). The V gene lost 0 bases and the J gene lost 0 bases, with 15 bases spanning the gap. The CDR3 sequence is 17 residues long. The CDR3 region has the DNA TGTGCCAGCAGTTTATCGGGGCACGCGGAGGGCTCCTACGAGCAGTACTTC. This translates into CASSLSGHAEGSYEQYF.

Ten or more counts support this clone. At one boundary the junction diverges from the germline segment, which might be a read error. The rearrangement joins TRBV28 to TRBJ2-5; tentative D call: TRBD1 (8 bases). The CDR3 is made up of 12 amino acids. CDR1 is MDHEN, CDR2 SYDVKM, per germline. CDR3 nucleotides: TGTGCCAGCACCGGACAGGGAGGGGGCTCGCACTTC. It specifies CASTGQGGGSHF.

This clone was counted ten times or more. The chain recombines TRBV5-4 with TRBJ2-7, with 11 bases aligning to TRBD2. The CDR3 contains 14 residues. Germline V CDR1 and CDR2: SGHNT, YYREEE (reference sequence). With V trimmed by 4 bases and J by 3 bases, 3 bases remained unmatched. CDR3 protein: CASSGGLADYEQYF. In nucleotides, the CDR3 is TGTGCCAGCAGCGGGGGACTAGCGGACTACGAGCAGTACTTC.

As for this clone: A junction boundary mismatches the germline segment, possibly from a read error. V and J are TRBV7-3 and TRBJ2-7; 7 nucleotides match TRBD1. The CDR3 loop spans 17 amino acids. Germline CDR1 is SGHTA and CDR2 is FQGTGA. CDR3 loop: CASSPSSARQGRGEQYF. The DNA of the CDR3 is TGCGCCAGCAGCCCTAGTTCGGCCCGACAGGGAAGGGGCGAGCAGTACTTC. The complete variable domain, with remaining parts taken from reference TRBV7-3 and TRBJ2-7, reads GAGVSQTPSNKVTEKGKYVELRCDPISGHTALYWYRQSLGQGPEFLIYFQGTGAADDSGLPNDRFFAVRPEGSVSTLKIQRTERGDSAVYLCASSPSSARQGRGEQYFGPGTRLTVT.

There are a few counts of this clone. This chain connects TRBV28 to TRBJ1-5; a possible D gene is TRBD1 (5 bases). This CDR3 spans 18 amino acids. Trimming cost V 5 bases and J 2 bases, with 22 bases left between them. Germline V gene sequence: CDR1 MDHEN, CDR2 SYDVKM. CDR3 amino acids: CASSPIRDPLPGNQPQHF. For the CDR3, the DNA is TGTGCCAGCAGTCCTATCCGGGACCCTTTACCAGGCAATCAGCCCCAGCATTTT.

In the case of this clone: The same CDR3 can be traced to other DNA sequences in this sample. The chain is built from TRBV28 and TRBJ1-5; D might be TRBD1 (5 bases). V was shortened by 3 bases and J by 4 bases, with 13 bases between the two germline ends. There are 15 residues in the CDR3. Germline loops: CDR1 MDHEN, CDR2 SYDVKM. CDR3 nucleotide sequence: TGTGCCAGCAGTTTTTCGGGGGGAAGAAATCAGCCCCAGCATTTT. Protein: CASSFSGGRNQPQHF.

This chain joins TRBV27 and TRBJ1-4; D remains ambiguous. V gave up 3 bases and J gave up 2 bases, with 7 bases separating them. Per germline, CDR1 MNHEY and CDR2 SMNVEV (reference sequence). The CDR3 totals 14 residues. CDR3 coding DNA: TGTGCCAGCAGTTTTTACAGTACTAATGAAAAACTGTTTTTT. Translated, it gives CASSFYSTNEKLFF.

With respect to this clone: In the same sample, other DNA sequences code for this CDR3. This sequence joins TRBV19 and TRBJ2-1, with TRBD2 matching 8 bases. Looked up from germline, CDR1 is LNHDA and CDR2 is SQIVND (reference sequence). J was trimmed by 0 bases and V by 5 bases; bases with no gene match: 6. This CDR3 comprises 16 residues. The CDR3 sequence: CASSPGLAGSYNEQFF. Written as DNA, the CDR3 is TGTGCCAGTAGTCCCGGGCTAGCGGGCTCCTACAATGAGCAGTTCTTC.

The CDR3 is CASSLRGLAGDDNEQFF. CDR3 nucleotide sequence: TGTGCCAGCAGCCTGCGAGGACTAGCGGGAGACGACAATGAGCAGTTCTTC. The rearrangement joins TRBV7-2 to TRBJ2-1; TRBD2 aligns across 13 bases. The CDR3 runs to 17 residues. Germline assignment: CDR1 SGHTA and CDR2 FQGNSA. Losses at the gene ends were 5 bases for V and 5 bases for J; bases not matched to a gene: 9.

V is TRBV29-1 and J is TRBJ2-3; no clear D gene. Trimming pared 5 bases from V and 0 bases from J, leaving 12 bases between. The CDR3 length is 14 residues. In germline, CDR1 is SQVTM, CDR2 ANQGSEA. The CDR3 spells CSVFGTSSTDTQYF. The DNA for the CDR3 is TGCAGCGTTTTCGGCACCTCTAGCACAGATACGCAGTATTTT.

V is TRBV7-9 and J is TRBJ2-2, with D unclear. Trimming removed 5 bases at V and 5 bases at J, with 12 bases between. The CDR3 spans 14 residues. Germline loops: CDR1 SEHNR, CDR2 FQNEAQ (reference sequence). The CDR3 protein is CASSPFVSTGELFF. As DNA, the CDR3 is TGTGCCAGCAGCCCATTTGTGTCGACCGGGGAGCTGTTTTTT.

The chain combines TRBV19 with TRBJ1-5, with D maybe TRBD1 (5 bases). The CDR3 totals 12 residues. V gave up 8 bases and J gave up 7 bases, with 12 bases separating them. CDR1 LNHDA and CDR2 SQIVND come from the germline V gene (reference sequence). The CDR3 is CASSNWGQPQHF. CDR3 nucleotide sequence: TGTGCCAGTTCAAACTGGGGCCAGCCCCAGCATTTT.

The rearrangement links TRBV11-2 to TRBJ2-7; tentatively, D is TRBD1 (5 bases). Per the germline V gene, CDR1 is SGHAT and CDR2 is FQNNGV. The CDR3 totals 14 residues. The V gene lost 6 bases and the J gene lost 7 bases, with 19 bases spanning the gap. This CDR3 is CASRPWLGSGEQYF. Here the CDR3 DNA reads TGTGCCAGCAGACCTTGGCTCGGGTCAGGGGAGCAGTACTTC.